Following are 27 T cell receptor beta chains from one sample sequenced in a study of blood T cell repertoires in COVID-19. Libraries were prepared by immunoSEQ multiplex PCR; TCRdb keeps only in-frame clonotypes and omits some of them. This sample carries 180,000 or so clones, approximately 85% of them seen once, and the ten largest clones take 6.2%. Sequencing was performed on PBMCs or T cells enriched from blood (not recorded which). These receptors all stem from a man between 35 and 55 years old who had recovered from COVID-19.

The chain joins TRBV5-5 to TRBJ2-5, with D possibly being TRBD2 (5 bases). CDR1 is SGHKS and CDR2 is YYEKEE in the germline V gene (reference sequence). V gave up 4 bases and J gave up 5 bases, with 12 bases separating them. This CDR3 has 13 residues. The CDR3 protein is CASSIDPGETQYF. The CDR3 nucleotides are TGTGCCAGCAGCATCGACCCGGGGGAGACCCAGTACTTC.

The V gene is TRBV5-1, the J gene TRBJ2-3; D is unresolved. CDR1 and CDR2 (germline): SGHRS, YFSETQ. The CDR3 consists of 15 residues. V lost 0 bases and J lost 1, with 9 bases in between. The chain's CDR3 is CASSLDWPGTDTQYF. CDR3 bases: TGCGCCAGCAGCTTGGATTGGCCTGGCACAGATACGCAGTATTTT.

CDR3 protein: CASSLAGTGGWDEQFF. Here the CDR3 DNA reads TGTGCCAGCAGCTTAGCGGGGACAGGGGGTTGGGATGAGCAGTTCTTC. V usage is TRBV7-2 and J usage is TRBJ2-1; 11 nucleotides align to TRBD1. The CDR3 has 16 amino acids. Germline V gene data show CDR1 as SGHTA and CDR2 as FQGNSA. J lost 8 bases, V lost 0 bases, and 6 bases had no gene match.

This clone showed up just once. This sequence joins TRBV3-1 (or the pseudogene TRBV3-2) and TRBJ1-1, with 10 bases aligning to TRBD1. This CDR3 spans 14 amino acids. Trimming took 4 bases from V and 8 from J; bases not matched to a gene: 7. The germline V gene has CDR1 LGHDT and CDR2 YNNKEL (reference sequence). CDR3 nucleotide sequence: TGTGCCAGCAGCCGGGGACAGGGGCTTTTGGAAGCTTTCTTT. It encodes CASSRGQGLLEAFF.

The J gene is TRBJ2-1, the V gene TRBV28; 7 nucleotides align to TRBD2. Germline V lookup: CDR1 MDHEN, CDR2 SYDVKM. CDR3 length: 15 residues. Germline trimming cut 7 bases from V and 8 bases from J; bases unmatched to any gene: 14. The CDR3 sequence is CASTSWGGGVDEQFF. The CDR3 DNA reads as TGTGCCAGCACATCCTGGGGGGGAGGGGTTGATGAGCAGTTCTTC.

The V call is TRBV5-1, the J call TRBJ1-4, with D uncertain. Germline V lookup: CDR1 SGHRS, CDR2 YFSETQ. With 1 base removed from V and 0 bases from J, the gap between germline ends came to 4 bases. The CDR3 has 14 amino acids. Here the CDR3 DNA reads TGCGCCAGCAGCTTGAGCGCAACTAATGAAAAACTGTTTTTT. Amino acids: CASSLSATNEKLFF.

V and J are TRBV14 and TRBJ1-6; 7 positions match TRBD1. Per the germline V gene, CDR1 is SGHDN and CDR2 is FVKESK. CDR3 length: 15 residues. V dropped 0 bases and J dropped 9; count of bases not matched to a gene: 5. DNA of the CDR3: TGTGCCAGCAGCCAAGATCAAGGGGGCAGTTCACCCCTCCACTTT. Translating it yields CASSQDQGGSSPLHF.

V gene TRBV30 combines with J gene TRBJ1-5; D remains ambiguous. The germline V gene encodes CDR1 GTSNPN and CDR2 SVGIG (reference sequence). V lost 0 bases and J lost 0, with 3 bases in between. The CDR3 length is 13 residues. The CDR3 loop is CAWSVSSNQPQHF. The CDR3 nucleotides are TGTGCCTGGAGTGTCAGTAGCAATCAGCCCCAGCATTTT.

The chain uses TRBV27 and TRBJ2-3; 8 bases align to TRBD1. The CDR3 contains 16 residues. V lost 3 bases, J lost 0 bases, and 5 bases stayed unmatched. Germline CDR1 is MNHEY and CDR2 is SMNVEV (reference sequence). The CDR3 here is CASSFTTGDSTDTQYF. CDR3 DNA: TGTGCCAGCAGTTTTACGACAGGGGATAGCACAGATACGCAGTATTTT.

The chain joins TRBV9 to TRBJ1-2, with D perhaps TRBD1 (6 bases). Germline V gene data show CDR1 as SGDLS and CDR2 as YYNGEE. The CDR3 spans 14 residues. Trimming removed 2 bases from V and 2 bases from J, with 10 bases in between. CDR3 in DNA: TGTGCCAGCAGCGTGGGGGACACCAACTATGGCTACACCTTC. This translates into CASSVGDTNYGYTF.

V gene TRBV30 combines with J gene TRBJ1-2; D gene ambiguous. The CDR3 has 12 amino acids. Germline V gene sequence: CDR1 GTSNPN, CDR2 SVGIG (reference sequence). With 4 bases removed from V and 10 bases from J, the gap between germline ends came to 16 bases. The chain's CDR3 is CAWMRANPPYTF. CDR3 DNA sequence: TGTGCCTGGATGAGGGCTAACCCCCCCTACACCTTC.

The sample holds one count of this clone. The chain combines TRBV14 with TRBJ1-2, with D possibly matching TRBD1 (5 bases). Per the germline V gene, CDR1 is SGHDN and CDR2 is FVKESK. The V and J ends lost 1 base and 2 bases respectively, with 11 bases between them. The CDR3 consists of 15 residues. The CDR3 region is CASSQGEGQNYGYTF. The CDR3 coding sequence is TGTGCCAGCAGCCAAGGGGAGGGGCAGAACTATGGCTACACCTTC.

The chain recombines TRBV7-8 with TRBJ2-1; 14 positions agree with TRBD2. Germline loops: CDR1 SGHVS, CDR2 FQNEAQ. The CDR3 totals 16 residues. V lost 5 bases to trimming and J lost 6 bases; unmatched junction nucleotides: 6. Written as DNA, the CDR3 is TGTGCCAGCAGCAAACCGGGACTAGCGGGAGTCAATGAGCAGTTCTTC. The encoded protein is CASSKPGLAGVNEQFF.

The chain combines TRBV7-9 with TRBJ1-4; unclear D gene. Germline CDR1 SEHNR, CDR2 FQNEAQ (reference sequence). V gave up 5 bases and J gave up 0 bases, with 13 bases separating them. CDR3 length equals 16 residues. For the CDR3, the DNA is TGTGCCAGCAGCACGGGAAGTACCTCAACTAATGAAAAACTGTTTTTT. This sequence encodes CASSTGSTSTNEKLFF.

V usage is TRBV27 and J usage is TRBJ1-5, with 10 bases lining up with TRBD1. Losses at the gene ends were 5 bases for V and 1 base for J; bases not matched to a gene: 20. The V gene's germline CDR1 is MNHEY and CDR2 SMNVEV (reference sequence). The CDR3 length is 21 residues. The CDR3 region has the DNA TGTGCCAGCAGTCTAAGAGTAACCGGGACAGGGGTCCTTGGAAGCAATCAGCCCCAGCATTTT. Protein product: CASSLRVTGTGVLGSNQPQHF.

The chain's CDR3 is CASSDTAQGAVTEAFF. CDR3 in DNA: TGTGCCAGCAGCGACACTGCGCAGGGGGCCGTCACTGAAGCTTTCTTT. The gene calls are TRBV7-2 and TRBJ1-1; the match to TRBD1 covers 8 bases. The CDR3 has 16 residues. Germline values: CDR1 SGHTA, CDR2 FQGNSA. Trimming took 5 bases from V and 4 from J; bases not matched to a gene: 12.

V and J are TRBV28 and TRBJ2-2; D is perhaps TRBD1 (5 bases). V dropped 3 bases and J dropped 9 bases, with 8 bases sitting between them. The CDR3 totals 12 residues. The germline V gene has CDR1 MDHEN and CDR2 SYDVKM. CDR3 protein: CASSLGPRELFF. The CDR3 DNA follows: TGTGCCAGCAGTTTGGGGCCCCGGGAGCTGTTTTTT.

This clone appeared a few times. Here the CDR3 reads CASSFAARGNEKLFF. The CDR3 DNA sequence: TGTGCCAGCAGCTTTGCAGCCAGGGGTAATGAAAAACTGTTTTTT. The V gene is TRBV5-4, the J gene TRBJ1-4, with D maybe TRBD1 (6 bases). V was cut by 2 bases and J by 4 bases, with 12 bases left in between. Germline lookup yields CDR1 SGHNT and CDR2 YYREEE (reference sequence). The CDR3 contains 15 residues.

The chain is built from TRBV6-6 and TRBJ1-2; TRBD1 matches 9 bases. Germline-derived CDR1 and CDR2 are MNHNY and SVGAGI (reference sequence). V gave up 5 bases and J gave up 5 bases; unmatched junction bases: 6. The CDR3 is made up of 14 amino acids. Here the CDR3 reads CASSKMTGGYGYTF. CDR3 sequence (DNA): TGTGCCAGCAGTAAAATGACAGGGGGGTATGGCTACACCTTC.

In this sample, this clone turned up once. The rearrangement links TRBV5-1 to TRBJ2-7; 12 bases agree with TRBD2. This CDR3 contains 16 residues. Germline trimming cut 4 bases from V and 2 bases from J; bases unmatched to any gene: 7. CDR1 is SGHRS and CDR2 is YFSETQ in the germline V gene. This CDR3 reads CASSPGTSGLPYEQYF. The DNA of the CDR3 is TGCGCCAGCAGCCCCGGGACTAGCGGGCTCCCCTACGAGCAGTACTTC.

The chain has TRBV10-1 and TRBJ2-1, with 7 bases identical to TRBD1. Trimming cost V 0 bases and J 3 bases; bases outside gene matches: 2. This CDR3 contains 15 residues. Germline V lookup: CDR1 WNHNN, CDR2 SYGVQD (reference sequence). The DNA for the CDR3 is TGCGCCAGCAGTGAGTCCAGGGGGATCTACAATGAGCAGTTCTTC. It translates to CASSESRGIYNEQFF.

This clone came up a few times. The J gene is TRBJ1-4, the V gene TRBV27, with 7 bases that match TRBD1. Trimming removed 3 bases from V and 11 bases from J; junction bases left unmatched: 9. CDR1 and CDR2 (germline): MNHEY, SMNVEV (reference sequence). The CDR3 spans 14 residues. CDR3 sequence: CASSFRDSGSKLFF. The CDR3 DNA reads TGTGCCAGCAGTTTCCGGGACAGCGGCTCGAAACTGTTTTTT. Together with reference TRBV27 and TRBJ1-4, the CDR3 gives the full variable domain: EAQVTQNPRYLITVTGKKLTVTCSQNMNHEYMSWYRQDPGLGLRQIYYSMNVEVTDKGDVPEGYKVSRKEKRNFPLILESPSPNQTSLYFCASSFRDSGSKLFFGSGTQLSVL.

The chain combines TRBV19 with TRBJ2-7; 8 positions agree with TRBD1. Germline V gene lookup returns CDR1 LNHDA and CDR2 SQIVND (reference sequence). The J segment lost 4 bases and the V segment lost 3 bases, leaving 5 bases of the junction unmatched. CDR3 length: 14 residues. CDR3 protein: CASSITHRGYEQYF. Here the CDR3 DNA reads TGTGCCAGTAGTATCACGCACAGGGGGTACGAGCAGTACTTC.

This clone has a handful of counts. The V gene is TRBV9, the J gene TRBJ2-1; 9 bases agree with TRBD1. Per germline, CDR1 SGDLS and CDR2 YYNGEE. V was pared by 5 bases and J by 5 bases, with 14 bases of the junction left unmatched. This CDR3 spans 17 amino acids. The CDR3 region has the DNA TGTGCCAGCAGTCCTACTACAGGGGGCGCCCTCGACAATGAGCAGTTCTTC. Protein: CASSPTTGGALDNEQFF.

The chain links TRBV6-1 to TRBJ1-1; D is perhaps TRBD1 (6 bases). Germline-derived CDR1 and CDR2 are MNHNS and SASEGT. This CDR3 has 14 amino acids. V was cut by 0 bases and J by 6 bases, with 11 bases left in between. The CDR3 loop is CASSEAGARAEAFF. DNA of the CDR3: TGTGCCAGCAGTGAAGCGGGGGCCAGGGCTGAAGCTTTCTTT.

This clone was found a few times. Its ends do not fully match the called genes, so a read error is possible. The chain has TRBV7-9 and TRBJ1-2; tentative D call: TRBD1 (5 bases). The germline gives CDR1 SEHNR, CDR2 FQNEAQ (reference sequence). The CDR3 spans 16 residues. In DNA, the CDR3 is TGTGCCACCAGCTACCCACTCACAGGTCTAGACTATGGCTACACCTTC. Its translation is CATSYPLTGLDYGYTF.

The sample holds a few counts of this clone. This chain links TRBV28 with TRBJ1-2; the match to TRBD1 covers 7 bases. The CDR3 extends over 12 amino acids. The ends lost 8 bases at V and 2 bases at J; junction bases unmatched: 2. Germline CDR1 is MDHEN and CDR2 is SYDVKM. The CDR3 here is CASLGQNYGYTF. As DNA, the CDR3 is TGTGCCAGCCTGGGACAGAACTATGGCTACACCTTC.